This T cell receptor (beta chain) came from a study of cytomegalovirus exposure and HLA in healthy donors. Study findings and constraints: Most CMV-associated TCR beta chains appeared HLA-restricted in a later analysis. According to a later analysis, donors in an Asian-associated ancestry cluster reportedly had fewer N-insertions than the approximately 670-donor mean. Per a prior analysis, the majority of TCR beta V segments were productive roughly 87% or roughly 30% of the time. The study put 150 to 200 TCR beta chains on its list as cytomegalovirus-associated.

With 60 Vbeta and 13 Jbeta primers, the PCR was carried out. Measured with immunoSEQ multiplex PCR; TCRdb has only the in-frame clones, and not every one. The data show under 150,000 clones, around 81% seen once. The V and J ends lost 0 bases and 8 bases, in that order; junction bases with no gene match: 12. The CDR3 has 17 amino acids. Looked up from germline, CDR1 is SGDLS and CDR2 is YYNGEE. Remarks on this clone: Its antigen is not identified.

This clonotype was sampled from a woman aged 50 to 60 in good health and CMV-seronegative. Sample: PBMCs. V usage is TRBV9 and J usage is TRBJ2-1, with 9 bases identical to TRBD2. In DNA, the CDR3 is TGTGCCAGCAGCGTAGGGGATAGCGGGAGTAGTGTGGATGAGCAGTTCTTC. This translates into CASSVGDSGSSVDEQFF.